Reported below is one T cell receptor beta chain. The sample comes from a study of blood T cell repertoires in COVID-19. Overall study: COVID-19 samples from acute and convalescent phases originated in the United States, Italy and Spain. The analysed material was cDNA or gDNA that came from T cells, B-cell-depleted T cells, or PBMCs.

Germline loops: CDR1 SEHNR, CDR2 FQNEAQ (reference sequence). The ends lost 3 bases at V and 7 bases at J; junction bases unmatched: 6. The CDR3 runs to 14 residues. Authors' data handling: Nucleated cell counts were estimated from reference gene primer amplification. The assay was immunoSEQ multiplex PCR, and TCRdb's table has in-frame clones only and misses some. The DNA gave D and trimming, while V, J and clone size come from that table. The data hold about 90,000 clones, with roughly 79% observed a single time. The sample taken for sequencing was peripheral blood. The chain is built from TRBV7-9 and TRBJ2-3; TRBD1 matches at 8 bases. The receptor was derived from a woman older than 75 with acute or convalescent COVID-19. CDR3 in amino acids: CASSFGQGGNTQYF. CDR3 nucleotides: TGTGCCAGCAGCTTCGGACAGGGCGGGAATACGCAGTATTTT.